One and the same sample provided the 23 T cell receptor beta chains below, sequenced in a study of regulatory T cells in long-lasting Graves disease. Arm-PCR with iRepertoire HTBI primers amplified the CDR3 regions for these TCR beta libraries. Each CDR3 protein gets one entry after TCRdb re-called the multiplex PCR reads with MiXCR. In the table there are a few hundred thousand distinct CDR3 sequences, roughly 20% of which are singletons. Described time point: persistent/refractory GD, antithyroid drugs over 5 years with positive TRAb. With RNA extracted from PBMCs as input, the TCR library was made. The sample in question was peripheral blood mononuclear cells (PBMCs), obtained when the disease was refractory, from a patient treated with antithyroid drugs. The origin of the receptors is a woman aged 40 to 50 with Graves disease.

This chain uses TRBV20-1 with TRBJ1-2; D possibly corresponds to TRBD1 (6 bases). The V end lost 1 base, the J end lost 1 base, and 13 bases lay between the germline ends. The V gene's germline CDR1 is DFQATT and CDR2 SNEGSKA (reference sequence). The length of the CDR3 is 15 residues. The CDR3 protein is CSARARQAINYGYTF. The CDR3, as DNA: TGCAGTGCTAGAGCGCGACAGGCCATTAACTATGGCTACACCTTC.

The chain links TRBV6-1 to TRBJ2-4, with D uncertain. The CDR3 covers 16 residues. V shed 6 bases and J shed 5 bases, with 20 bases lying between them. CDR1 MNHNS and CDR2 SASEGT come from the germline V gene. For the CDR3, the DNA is TGTGCCAGCAGCGTTATTCTAGGTATCGTGGAAAACATTCAGTACTTC. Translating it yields CASSVILGIVENIQYF.

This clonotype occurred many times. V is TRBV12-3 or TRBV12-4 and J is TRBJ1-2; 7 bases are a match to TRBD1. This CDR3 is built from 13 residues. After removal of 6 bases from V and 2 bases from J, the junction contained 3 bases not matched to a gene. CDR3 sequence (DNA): TGTGCCAGCAGGGCGGGACAGAACTATGGCTACACCTTC. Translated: CASRAGQNYGYTF.

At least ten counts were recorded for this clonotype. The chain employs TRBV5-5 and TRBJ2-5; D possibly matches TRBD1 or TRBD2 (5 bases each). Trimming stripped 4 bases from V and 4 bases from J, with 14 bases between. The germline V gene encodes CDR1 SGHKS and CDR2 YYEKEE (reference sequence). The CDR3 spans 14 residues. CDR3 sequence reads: CASSPDWGRETQYF. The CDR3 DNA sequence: TGTGCCAGCAGCCCTGACTGGGGACGAGAGACCCAGTACTTC.

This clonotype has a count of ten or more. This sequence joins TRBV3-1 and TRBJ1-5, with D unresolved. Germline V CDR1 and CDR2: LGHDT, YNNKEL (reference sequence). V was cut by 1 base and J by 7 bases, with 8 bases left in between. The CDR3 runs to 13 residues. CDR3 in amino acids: CASSQGGGQPQHF. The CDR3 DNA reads TGTGCCAGCAGCCAAGGAGGCGGACAGCCCCAGCATTTT.

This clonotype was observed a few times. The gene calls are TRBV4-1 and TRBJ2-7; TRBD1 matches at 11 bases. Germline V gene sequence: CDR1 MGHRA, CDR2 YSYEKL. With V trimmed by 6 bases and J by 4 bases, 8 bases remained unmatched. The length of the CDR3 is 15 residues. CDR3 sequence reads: CASSWTGTGGYEQYF. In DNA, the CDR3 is TGCGCCAGCAGTTGGACAGGGACAGGGGGTTACGAGCAGTACTTC.

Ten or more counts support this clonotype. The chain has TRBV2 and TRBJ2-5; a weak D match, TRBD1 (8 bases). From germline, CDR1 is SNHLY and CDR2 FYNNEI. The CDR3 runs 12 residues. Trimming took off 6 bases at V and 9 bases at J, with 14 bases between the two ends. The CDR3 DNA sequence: TGTGCCAGCAGCACAACAGGGGGGGCCCAGTACTTC. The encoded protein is CASSTTGGAQYF.

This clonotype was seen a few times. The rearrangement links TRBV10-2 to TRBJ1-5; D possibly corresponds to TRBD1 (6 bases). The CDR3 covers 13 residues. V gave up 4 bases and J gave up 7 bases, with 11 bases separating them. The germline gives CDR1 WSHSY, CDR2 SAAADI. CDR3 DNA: TGCGCCAGCAGTGGACAGGCTGTACAGCCCCAGCATTTT. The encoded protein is CASSGQAVQPQHF.

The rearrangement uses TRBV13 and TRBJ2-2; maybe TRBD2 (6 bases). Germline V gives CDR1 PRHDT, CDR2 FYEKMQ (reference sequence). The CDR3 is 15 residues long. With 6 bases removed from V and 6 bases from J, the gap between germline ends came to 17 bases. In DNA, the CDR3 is TGTGCCAGCAGTCAGCTGGGGGGAGTTGCCGGGGAGCTGTTTTTT. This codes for CASSQLGGVAGELFF.

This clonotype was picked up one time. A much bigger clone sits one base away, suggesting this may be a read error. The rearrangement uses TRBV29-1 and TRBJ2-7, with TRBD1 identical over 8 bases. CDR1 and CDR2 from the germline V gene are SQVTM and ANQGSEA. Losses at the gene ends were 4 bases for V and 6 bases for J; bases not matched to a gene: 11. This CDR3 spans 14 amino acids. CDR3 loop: CSVGAGTGGGEQYF. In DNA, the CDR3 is TGCAGCGTTGGGGCCGGGACAGGTGGGGGCGAGCAGTACTTC.

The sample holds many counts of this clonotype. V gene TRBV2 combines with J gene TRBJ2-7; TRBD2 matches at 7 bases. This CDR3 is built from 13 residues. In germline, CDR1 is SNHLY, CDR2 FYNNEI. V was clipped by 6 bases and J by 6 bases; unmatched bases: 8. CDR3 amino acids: CASRADIAGEQYF. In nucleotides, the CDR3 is TGTGCCAGCAGGGCGGACATAGCGGGCGAGCAGTACTTC.

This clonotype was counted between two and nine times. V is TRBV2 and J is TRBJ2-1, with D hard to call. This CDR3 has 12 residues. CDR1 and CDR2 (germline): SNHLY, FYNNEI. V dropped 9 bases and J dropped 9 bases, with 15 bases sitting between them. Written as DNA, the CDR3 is TGTGCCAGTCTCCCCGTGGGCGGTGAGCAGTTCTTC. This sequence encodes CASLPVGGEQFF. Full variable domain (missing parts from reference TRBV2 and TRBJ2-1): EPEVTQTPSHQVTQMGQEVILRCVPISNHLYFYWYRQILGQKVEFLVSFYNNEISEKSEIFDDQFSVERPDGSNFTLKIRSTKLEDSAMYFCASLPVGGEQFFGPGTRLTVL.

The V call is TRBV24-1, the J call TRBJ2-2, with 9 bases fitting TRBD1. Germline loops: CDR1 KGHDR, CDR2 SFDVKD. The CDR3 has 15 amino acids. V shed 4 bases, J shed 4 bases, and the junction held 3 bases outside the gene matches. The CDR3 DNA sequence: TGTGCCACCAGTGAGAGACAGGGGGGCACCGGGGAGCTGTTTTTT. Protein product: CATSERQGGTGELFF.

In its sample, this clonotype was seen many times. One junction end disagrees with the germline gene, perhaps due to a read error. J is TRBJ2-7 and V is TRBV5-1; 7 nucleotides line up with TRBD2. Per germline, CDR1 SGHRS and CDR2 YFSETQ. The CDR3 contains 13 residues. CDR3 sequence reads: CASRRDYSYEQYF. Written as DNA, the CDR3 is TGTGCCAGCAGGAGGGACTACTCCTACGAGCAGTACTTC.

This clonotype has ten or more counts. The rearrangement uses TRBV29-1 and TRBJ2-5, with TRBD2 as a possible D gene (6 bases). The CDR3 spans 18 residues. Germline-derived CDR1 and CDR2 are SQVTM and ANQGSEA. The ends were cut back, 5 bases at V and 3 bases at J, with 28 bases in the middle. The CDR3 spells CSVPRHRYGSQMEETQYF. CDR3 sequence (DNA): TGCAGCGTTCCTCGCCACCGGTACGGGAGTCAGATGGAAGAGACCCAGTACTTC.

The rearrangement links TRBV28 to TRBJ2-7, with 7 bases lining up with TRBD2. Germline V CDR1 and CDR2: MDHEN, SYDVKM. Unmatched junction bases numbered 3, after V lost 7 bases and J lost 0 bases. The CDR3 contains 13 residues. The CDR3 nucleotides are TGTGCCAGCACGCAGCGGGACTCCTACGAGCAGTACTTC. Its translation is CASTQRDSYEQYF.

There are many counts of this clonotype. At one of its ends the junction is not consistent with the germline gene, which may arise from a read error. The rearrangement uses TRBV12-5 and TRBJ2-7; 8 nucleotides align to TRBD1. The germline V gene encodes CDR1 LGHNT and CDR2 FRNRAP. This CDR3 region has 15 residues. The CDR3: CASALVQGARYEQYF. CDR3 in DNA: TGTGCTAGTGCTTTGGTGCAGGGGGCCCGTTACGAGCAGTACTTC.

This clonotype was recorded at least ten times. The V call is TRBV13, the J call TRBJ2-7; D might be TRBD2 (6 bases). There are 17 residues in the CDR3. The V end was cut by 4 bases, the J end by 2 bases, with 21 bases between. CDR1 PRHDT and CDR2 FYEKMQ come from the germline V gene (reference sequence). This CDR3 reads CASSSAGLQEVAYEQYF. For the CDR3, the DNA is TGTGCCAGCAGCTCGGCGGGACTCCAAGAGGTGGCCTACGAGCAGTACTTC.

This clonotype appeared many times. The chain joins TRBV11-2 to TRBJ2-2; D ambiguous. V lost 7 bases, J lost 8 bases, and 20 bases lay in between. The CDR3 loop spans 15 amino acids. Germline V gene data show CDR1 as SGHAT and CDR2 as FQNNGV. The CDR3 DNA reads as TGTGCCAGCACCCATACCGGGCAGGTGGTAGGGGAGCTGTTTTTT. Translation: CASTHTGQVVGELFF.

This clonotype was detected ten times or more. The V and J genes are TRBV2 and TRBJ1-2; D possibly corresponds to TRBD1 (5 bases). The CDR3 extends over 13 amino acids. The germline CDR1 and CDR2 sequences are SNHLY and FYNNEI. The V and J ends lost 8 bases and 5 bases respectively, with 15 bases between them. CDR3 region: CASWGRGDYGYTF. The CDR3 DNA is TGTGCCAGCTGGGGACGCGGTGATTATGGCTACACCTTC.

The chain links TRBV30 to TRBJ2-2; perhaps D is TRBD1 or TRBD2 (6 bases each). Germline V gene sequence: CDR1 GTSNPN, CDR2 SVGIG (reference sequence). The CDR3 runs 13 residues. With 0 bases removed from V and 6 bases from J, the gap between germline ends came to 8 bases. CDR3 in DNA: TGTGCCTGGAGTGTAAGGGGGGCCGGGGAGCTGTTTTTT. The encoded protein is CAWSVRGAGELFF.

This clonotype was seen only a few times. The chain's CDR3 is CASSVTRDSNQPQHF. For the CDR3, the DNA is TGTGCCAGCAGTGTAACCAGGGATAGCAATCAGCCCCAGCATTTT. V gene TRBV6-2 or TRBV6-3 combines with J gene TRBJ1-5; a weak D match, TRBD1 (5 bases). CDR1 and CDR2 from the germline V gene are MNHEY and SVGEGT. Trimming removed 5 bases at V and 0 bases at J, with 11 bases between. The CDR3 sequence is 15 residues long.

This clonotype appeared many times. CDR3 sequence reads: CASSFRGYLSYEQYF. CDR3 in DNA: TGTGCCAGCAGTTTTCGGGGATACCTCTCCTACGAGCAGTACTTC. The chain employs TRBV28 and TRBJ2-7, with D possibly TRBD2 on 5 matching bases. Deletions cut 3 bases from V and 0 bases from J, with 12 bases between. The CDR3 contains 15 residues. Germline lookup yields CDR1 MDHEN and CDR2 SYDVKM. The full variable domain, rest sourced from reference TRBV28 and TRBJ2-7, is DVKVTQSSRYLVKRTGEKVFLECVQDMDHENMFWYRQDPGLGLRLIYFSYDVKMKEKGDIPEGYSVSREKKERFSLILESASTNQTSMYLCASSFRGYLSYEQYFGPGTRLTVT.